These T cell receptor beta chains were read from a single sample in a study of T cell repertoires in cytomegalovirus infection. MiXCR, run by TCRdb on the reads, gives a single entry per CDR3 protein. The table lists roughly 920,000 distinct CDR3 sequences, roughly 31% of them singletons. The antigens of these receptors remain unknown. Sequenced material: cultured CD8+ T cells from PBMCs, taken from culture after CMV antigen stimulation. These receptors were collected from a human donor in good health (CMV status not recorded). Some clones in this sample may be carry-over from other donors' samples. CDR3s include the opening cysteine and the closing phenylalanine or tryptophan. Each record gives: J gene, CDR3 length, V gene, D gene, clone size, CDR3 DNA, CDR3 protein. A D gene is named only where the DNA matches it firmly. Expanded clones get a size class; other rows say once, few or many, or leave the size out.

TRBJ1-1	13	TRBV2	TRBD1	few	TGTGCCAGCAGGGAAGGGACAGGGGCCGAAGCTTTCTTT	CASREGTGAEAFF
TRBJ2-1	14	TRBV7-3	TRBD2	many	TGTGCCAGCCGAGGGACTAGCGGGGGCAATGAGCAGTTCTTC	CASRGTSGGNEQFF
TRBJ2-1	15	TRBV27	-	few	TGTGCCAGCACCCTCTGGGGGGACCCTACGGGTGAGCAGTTCTTC	CASTLWGDPTGEQFF
TRBJ2-2	16	TRBV19	-	few	TGTGCCAGTAGTATAGGTCAGGGACTCAAGAACGGGGAGCTGTTTTTT	CASSIGQGLKNGELFF
TRBJ2-7	15	TRBV20-1	TRBD1	-	TGCAGTGCTAGTGACTTCGGACAGGGAATCTACGAGCAGTACTTC	CSASDFGQGIYEQYF
TRBJ2-2	15	TRBV11-2	-	-	TGTGCCAGCAGCTTTAGGCCCTCGGCGACCGGGGAGCTGTTTTTT	CASSFRPSATGELFF
TRBJ1-2	15	TRBV27	-	-	TGTGCCAGCAGTTTAGGGGGCCCTACAGGGTATGGCTACACCTTC	CASSLGGPTGYGYTF
TRBJ1-2	13	TRBV12-3/TRBV12-4	TRBD1	-	TGTGCCAGCAGCCTAACGACAGGGGTCGGCTACACCTTC	CASSLTTGVGYTF
TRBJ1-6	14	TRBV6-6	-	many	TGTGCCAGCGAGGGCGGGGCTAATAATTCACCCCTCCACTTT	CASEGGANNSPLHF
TRBJ2-7	21	TRBV6-5	TRBD2	many	TGTGCCAGCAGTTACTCGATGTATCTAGCGGGGGGACTACCTAGCTCCTACGAGCAGTACTTC	CASSYSMYLAGGLPSSYEQYF
TRBJ1-1	15	TRBV19	-	-	TGTGCCAGTAGTGAACCTGGGGGAGGGGGCACTGAAGCTTTCTTT	CASSEPGGGGTEAFF